This entry concerns a single T cell receptor beta chain. This sample is drawn from a study of blood T cells in healthy people across ages. Trimming at V came to 4 bases and at J to 7 bases, leaving 8 bases not matched to a gene. This CDR3 region has 15 residues. CDR1 and CDR2 (germline): MDHEN, SYDVKM. With a J-beta primer mix and a sample-barcoded 5' primer, a second PCR ran about 7 to 11 cycles. Template switching added a 12-random-nucleotide identifier to every cDNA molecule. Each CDR3 protein gets one entry after TCRdb re-called the 5' RACE reads with MiXCR. This sample carries over 1,200,000 distinct CDR3 sequences, approximately 63% of them seen once, and the ten largest clones take about 6.7%. Peripheral blood, roughly 9.3 milliliters per donor, was collected.

The chain employs TRBV28 and TRBJ1-5; 9 bases are a match to TRBD1. Source material: blood. The clonotype originates from a man aged 18 to 29 in good health. CDR3 protein: CASSSNRGLGQPQHF. CDR3 bases: TGTGCCAGCAGTTCGAACAGGGGGCTTGGACAGCCCCAGCATTTT.